This is a list of T cell receptor beta chains from one sample in a study of cytomegalovirus exposure and HLA in healthy donors. The data were produced by immunoSEQ multiplex PCR, yet TCRdb's version contains in-frame clones alone and is incomplete. The table records some 90,000 clones, about four fifths of them present only once. Sequencing input: PBMCs. The source of these receptors is a woman between 70 and 85 years old in good health and CMV-seropositive. Each CDR3 is given with its conserved first and last residue. The D gene is left open where the match is weak. Clone size is not always given. Where it is, it says once, few, many or a class for expanded clones.

NA,TRBV6-5,TRBJ1-2,TRBD1,TGTGCCAGCAGTAGACAGGGGGATAGCTATGGCTACACCTTC,CASSRQGDSYGYTF
NA,TRBV10-1,TRBJ2-7,NA,TGCGCCAGCAGTGAGTCCCTGGGGGCTAGCGGTTCCTACGAGCAGTACTTC,CASSESLGASGSYEQYF
NA,TRBV19,TRBJ1-2,NA,TGTGCCAGTAGTATAACGCGGGGGCCCATCGGAGGCTACACCTTC,CASSITRGPIGGYTF
NA,TRBV18,TRBJ2-7,NA,TGTGCCAGCTCACCAGGGCAGGTCCTCCGGGGCGAGCAGTACTTC,CASSPGQVLRGEQYF
NA,TRBV9,TRBJ2-7,TRBD2,TGTGCCAGCAGCGTAACGGGGTCTAGCGGGAGGGCCGATGGGGAGCAGTACTTC,CASSVTGSSGRADGEQYF
NA,TRBV6-5,TRBJ2-7,TRBD2,TGTGCCAGCAGTCAACTAGCGGTCTCCTACGAGCAGTACTTC,CASSQLAVSYEQYF
NA,TRBV5-1,TRBJ1-1,NA,TGCGCCAGCAGCTTGGTTTGGGGCGTGATGAACACTGAAGCTTTCTTT,CASSLVWGVMNTEAFF
many,TRBV5-6,TRBJ1-1,NA,TGTGCCAGCAGTTGGGGGGAGACTGAAGCTTTCTTT,CASSWGETEAFF
NA,TRBV11-2,TRBJ1-1,NA,TGTGCCAGCAGCTTTACAGGGAGCACTGAAGCTTTCTTT,CASSFTGSTEAFF
few,TRBV2,TRBJ2-2,TRBD1,TGTGCCAGCAGTAGTGGACAGGTCAGCCCCGGGGAGCTGTTTTTT,CASSSGQVSPGELFF
NA,TRBV28,TRBJ1-6,TRBD1,TGTGCCAGCAGCCCCCCCCTGGGACAGGGGGGCTCACCCCTCCACTTT,CASSPPLGQGGSPLHF
NA,TRBV11-2,TRBJ2-1,TRBD2,TGTGCCAGCAGCTTATATCGGGGGGTTACACCAAATGAGCAGTTCTTC,CASSLYRGVTPNEQFF
NA,TRBV27,TRBJ1-2,NA,TGTGCCAGCAGCCCCTGGAGCAGCGGCTATGGCTACACCTTC,CASSPWSSGYGYTF
NA,TRBV5-1,TRBJ2-2,NA,TGCGCCAGCAGCTCGGCGGGACAGAGAAACACCGGGGAGCTGTTTTTT,CASSSAGQRNTGELFF
NA,TRBV7-9,TRBJ2-7,NA,TGTGCCAGCAGCCCTAGAAAAGCGATCAACTACGAGCAGTACTTC,CASSPRKAINYEQYF
NA,TRBV6-1,TRBJ1-5,NA,TGTGCCAGCAGCACAGCGGGCAATCAGCCCCAGCATTTT,CASSTAGNQPQHF
NA,TRBV15,TRBJ2-1,TRBD2,TGTGCCACCAGCAGTGGGACTAGCGGGAGAAATGAGCAGTTCTTC,CATSSGTSGRNEQFF
NA,TRBV7-3,TRBJ2-7,NA,TGTGCCAGCAGCCCCCGTGGCGGGAACTACGAGCAGTACTTC,CASSPRGGNYEQYF
NA,TRBV28,TRBJ1-5,NA,TGTGCCAGCAGCATAGACAGGAATCAGCCCCAGCATTTT,CASSIDRNQPQHF
NA,TRBV10-3,TRBJ2-2,TRBD2,TGTGCCACAGGAGGGACTAGCGGGAGGAACACCGGGGAGCTGTTTTTT,CATGGTSGRNTGELFF
few,TRBV29-1,TRBJ2-1,NA,TGCAGCGTCCTCCAACATGGCAGGTACAATGAGCAGTTCTTC,CSVLQHGRYNEQFF
NA,TRBV19,TRBJ1-5,TRBD1,TGTGCCAGTAGTACTACGGTGTGGACAGGGTATCAGCCCCAGCATTTT,CASSTTVWTGYQPQHF
few,TRBV6-6,TRBJ2-5,NA,TGTGCCAGCAGTTACGGACAGACGTACCAAGAGACCCAGTACTTC,CASSYGQTYQETQYF
NA,TRBV6-5,TRBJ1-4,TRBD1,TGTGCCAGCAGTTACACTACCGCAGGGGGCGGTGAAAAACTGTTTTTT,CASSYTTAGGGEKLFF
NA,TRBV18,TRBJ1-5,NA,TGTGCCAGCTCTTTAATTCCAGTCAGCAATCAGCCCCAGCATTTT,CASSLIPVSNQPQHF
NA,TRBV29-1,TRBJ2-7,NA,TGCAGCGCTACGGACGGGGGACCCCGGGAGTACTTC,CSATDGGPREYF
NA,TRBV5-4,TRBJ1-2,NA,TGTGCCAGCAGCCCACCGGGGGGTATCGGCTATGGCTACACCTTC,CASSPPGGIGYGYTF
NA,TRBV7-3,TRBJ2-1,TRBD2,TGTGCCAGCAGCCCACTGGGAGGAGCAGGCGGGAGCTCCTACAATGAGCAGTTCTTC,CASSPLGGAGGSSYNEQFF
NA,TRBV5-1,TRBJ1-6,TRBD1,TGCGCCAGCAGCTTGGGGCAGGGGGCTTATTCACCCCTCCACTTT,CASSLGQGAYSPLHF
NA,TRBV6-6,TRBJ2-1,NA,TGTGCCAGCAGCCACCGACTCGAAAATGAGCAGTTCTTC,CASSHRLENEQFF
NA,TRBV2,TRBJ2-3,TRBD2,TGTGCCAGTTCTAGCGGGAGGAGCACAGATACGCAGTATTTT,CASSSGRSTDTQYF
NA,TRBV29-1,TRBJ2-3,TRBD2,TGCAGCGCTCAGTTGTCGGGGGGAACTAATACGCAGTATTTT,CSAQLSGGTNTQYF
few,TRBV4-2,TRBJ2-7,NA,TGTGCCAGCAGCCAAGGCCGGGGGACCTACGAGCAGTACTTC,CASSQGRGTYEQYF
NA,TRBV9,TRBJ2-5,NA,TGTGCCAGCAGCGTAAGAGGGAGAGAGACCCAGTACTTC,CASSVRGRETQYF
NA,TRBV29-1,TRBJ2-1,NA,TGCAGCGTACAGGGAGCTACGTACAATGAGCAGTTCTTC,CSVQGATYNEQFF
NA,TRBV11-2,TRBJ2-7,TRBD1,TGTGCCAGCAGCTTGTCCCGGGACAGTCTGGGCGAGCAGTACTTC,CASSLSRDSLGEQYF
NA,TRBV7-3,TRBJ2-3,TRBD2,TGTGCCAGCAGCCTTAGCGGGCTAAGCACAGATACGCAGTATTTT,CASSLSGLSTDTQYF
NA,TRBV5-6,TRBJ2-3,NA,TGTGCCAGCAGCTTGATTTCTGTCGGTCCAGGGAACACAGATACGCAGTATTTT,CASSLISVGPGNTDTQYF
NA,TRBV10-3,TRBJ1-1,NA,TGTGCCATCAGTGAGCGGAACACTGAAGCTTTCTTT,CAISERNTEAFF
NA,TRBV6-5,TRBJ2-1,NA,TGTGCCAGCACCCCGACTAGGGCCTACAATGAGCAGTTCTTC,CASTPTRAYNEQFF
NA,TRBV10-2,TRBJ2-1,NA,TGCGCCAGCAACACGCAGGGTCCCTACAATGAGCAGTTCTTC,CASNTQGPYNEQFF
NA,TRBV7-2,TRBJ1-6,TRBD1,TGTGCCAGCAGCCGATACCGGGACAGGAATTCACCCCTCCACTTT,CASSRYRDRNSPLHF
NA,TRBV29-1,TRBJ2-2,NA,TGCAGCGTTGTAAGTCAGGGTAGGAACACCGGGGAGCTGTTTTTT,CSVVSQGRNTGELFF
once,TRBV6-1,TRBJ2-7,NA,TGTGCCAGCAGTACCGCCAACAGGGACTACGAGCAGTACTTC,CASSTANRDYEQYF
NA,TRBV5-6,TRBJ2-5,TRBD1,TGTGCCAGCAGCTTGTTGATTTCTCGCAGGGGGACCCACCAAGAGACCCAGTACTTC,CASSLLISRRGTHQETQYF
few,TRBV5-5,TRBJ2-7,NA,TGTGCCAGCGGCCGGGGTGGGAACGTCTACGAGCAGTACTTC,CASGRGGNVYEQYF
NA,TRBV19,TRBJ1-1,NA,TGTGCCAGTAACAATGACAGGAACACTGAAGCTTTCTTT,CASNNDRNTEAFF
NA,TRBV6-4,TRBJ2-2,NA,TGTGCCAGCAGGGGCAGTCCCCCGAACACCGGGGAGCTGTTTTTT,CASRGSPPNTGELFF
NA,TRBV2,TRBJ2-2,NA,TGTGCCAGCAGCCCCCTCAGGGTCACCGGGGAGCTGTTTTTT,CASSPLRVTGELFF
NA,TRBV11-2,TRBJ1-5,TRBD1,TGTGCCAGCAGCGTGGACAGGGGGAATCAGCCCCAGCATTTT,CASSVDRGNQPQHF
NA,TRBV18,TRBJ1-2,NA,TGTGCCAGCTCACCGGAGGGTGGCTATGGCTACACCTTC,CASSPEGGYGYTF
once,TRBV7-8,TRBJ2-5,TRBD1,TGTGCCAGCAGCTTAGAGGGGGCGTTCGGGGAGCAGTACTTC,CASSLEGAFGEQYF
few,TRBV7-8,TRBJ2-2,NA,TGTGCCAGCCGGGTCGCCGGGGAGCTGTTTTTT,CASRVAGELFF
once,TRBV5-1,TRBJ2-7,NA,TGCGCCAGCAGCTTGGGACAGCCGGACTACGAGCAGTACTTC,CASSLGQPDYEQYF
NA,TRBV5-6,TRBJ2-3,NA,TGTGCCAGCAGCTTCTGGCAAGGCACAGATACGCAGTATTTT,CASSFWQGTDTQYF
NA,TRBV19,TRBJ1-2,NA,TGTGCCAGTAGTCTATCTCCTAACTATGGCTACACCTTC,CASSLSPNYGYTF
NA,TRBV7-9,TRBJ2-7,NA,TGTGCCAGCAGCCCGATGCATGGCGCGGCCGCCTACGAGCAGTACTTC,CASSPMHGAAAYEQYF
NA,TRBV5-1,TRBJ1-1,TRBD1,TGCGCCAGCAGCTTGGCCCCTACAGGGGCTGAAGCTTTCTTT,CASSLAPTGAEAFF